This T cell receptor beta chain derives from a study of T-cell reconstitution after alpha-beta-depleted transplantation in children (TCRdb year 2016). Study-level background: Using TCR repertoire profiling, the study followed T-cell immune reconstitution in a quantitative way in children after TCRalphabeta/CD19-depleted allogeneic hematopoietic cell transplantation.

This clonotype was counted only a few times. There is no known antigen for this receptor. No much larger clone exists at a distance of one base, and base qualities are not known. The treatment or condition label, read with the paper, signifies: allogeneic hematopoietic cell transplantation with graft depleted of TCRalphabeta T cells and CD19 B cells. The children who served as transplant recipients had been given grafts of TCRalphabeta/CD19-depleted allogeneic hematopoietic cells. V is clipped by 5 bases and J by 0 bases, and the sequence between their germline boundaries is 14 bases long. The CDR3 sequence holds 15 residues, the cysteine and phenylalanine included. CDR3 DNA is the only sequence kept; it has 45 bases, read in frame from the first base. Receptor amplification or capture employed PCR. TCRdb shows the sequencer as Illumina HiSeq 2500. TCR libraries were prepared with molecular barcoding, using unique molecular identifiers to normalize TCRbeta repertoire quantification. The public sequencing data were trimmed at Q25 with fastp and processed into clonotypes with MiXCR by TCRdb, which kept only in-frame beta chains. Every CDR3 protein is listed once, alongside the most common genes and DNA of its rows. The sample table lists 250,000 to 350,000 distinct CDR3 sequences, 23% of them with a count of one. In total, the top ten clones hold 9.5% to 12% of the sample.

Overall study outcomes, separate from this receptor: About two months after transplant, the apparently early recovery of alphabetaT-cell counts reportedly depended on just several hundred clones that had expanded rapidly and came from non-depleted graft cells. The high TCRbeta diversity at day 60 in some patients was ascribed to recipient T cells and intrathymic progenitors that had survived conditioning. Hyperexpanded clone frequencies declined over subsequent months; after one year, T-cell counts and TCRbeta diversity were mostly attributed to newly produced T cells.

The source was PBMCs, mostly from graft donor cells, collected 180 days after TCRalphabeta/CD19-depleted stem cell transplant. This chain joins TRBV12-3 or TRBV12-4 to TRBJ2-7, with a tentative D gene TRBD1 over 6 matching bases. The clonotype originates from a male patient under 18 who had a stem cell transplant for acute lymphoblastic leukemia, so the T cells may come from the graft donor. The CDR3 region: CASSLRDTSSYEQYF. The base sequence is TGTGCCAGCAGTCTCCGGGACACAAGCTCCTACGAGCAGTACTTC.